This entry lists 25 T cell receptor beta chains sequenced from one sample in a study of T cells in Graves' hyperthyroidism and ophthalmopathy. RNA transcripts served as the template for amplifying TCR beta CDR3 regions. First-round RT-PCR of the TCR CDR3 relied on the HTBI primer set. TCRdb used MiXCR to reprocess the multiplex PCR reads, holding one entry per CDR3 protein. The table lists a few hundred thousand distinct CDR3 sequences, about half of them singletons. The sample comprised peripheral blood or thyroid tissue (not recorded which). The receptors shown here come from an adult woman with Graves' disease, either hyperthyroidism or ophthalmopathy (not recorded which).

This clonotype has just a few counts. This chain joins TRBV28 and TRBJ1-3, with no clear D. This CDR3 region has 15 residues. Germline CDR1 reads MDHEN; CDR2 reads SYDVKM. V was clipped by 10 bases and J by 9 bases, with 25 bases between them. In DNA, the CDR3 is TGTGCCACCCTACCAAGGTGGGAAAAGGTCCGCACCATATATTTT. It is translated as CATLPRWEKVRTIYF.

This chain's CDR3 is CASSLAWDWENTEAFF. The CDR3 DNA sequence: TGTGCCAGCAGTTTGGCATGGGACTGGGAGAACACTGAAGCTTTCTTT. The J gene is TRBJ1-1, the V gene TRBV27, with D maybe TRBD1 (5 bases). V dropped 3 bases and J dropped 1 base, with 15 bases sitting between them. Germline V CDR1 and CDR2: MNHEY, SMNVEV (reference sequence). The CDR3 runs to 16 residues.

This clonotype was counted ten times or more. The genes are TRBV11-2 and TRBJ2-5; 10 bases line up with TRBD1. The CDR3 runs to 15 residues. The ends lost 4 bases at V and 5 bases at J; junction bases unmatched: 7. Germline V gene lookup returns CDR1 SGHAT and CDR2 FQNNGV. CDR3 bases: TGTGCCAGCAGCTGGGACAGGGGCCTCGGGGAGACCCAGTACTTC. Translation: CASSWDRGLGETQYF.

Ten or more counts support this clonotype. The V gene is TRBV6-1, the J gene TRBJ1-2; TRBD1 agrees at 10 bases. CDR1 MNHNS and CDR2 SASEGT come from the germline V gene. This CDR3 contains 16 residues. The trim removed 5 bases at V and 6 bases at J, leaving 12 bases unmatched. DNA for the CDR3: TGTGCCAGCAGTTACCGGGACAGGGGACATAGGGATGGCTACACCTTC. It yields the protein CASSYRDRGHRDGYTF.

In this sample, this clonotype turned up many times. The DNA for the CDR3 is TGTGCCAGCCGCCAGGTAATCAATCAGCCCCAGCATTTT. It codes for CASRQVINQPQHF. J is TRBJ1-5 and V is TRBV6-1; no firm D call. Germline V gene lookup returns CDR1 MNHNS and CDR2 SASEGT. V lost 8 bases, J lost 3 bases, and 11 bases lay in between. The CDR3 consists of 13 residues.

With regard to this clonotype: A much more abundant neighbour one base away suggests this may be a read error. The chain recombines TRBV6-4 with TRBJ1-1; D ambiguous. The CDR3 contains 12 residues. V lost 5 bases and J lost 11, with 15 bases in between. From germline, CDR1 is MRHNA and CDR2 SNTAGT. The CDR3 is CASSYRSRPAFF. The CDR3 nucleotides read TGTGCCAGCAGTTACCGGTCTAGGCCGGCTTTCTTT.

This chain uses TRBV20-1 with TRBJ2-5; 10 positions agree with TRBD1. In germline, CDR1 is DFQATT, CDR2 SNEGSKA (reference sequence). Germline trimming cut 6 bases from V and 5 bases from J; bases unmatched to any gene: 9. The CDR3 runs to 14 residues. In DNA, the CDR3 is TGCAGTGCGTGGGACAGGGGATCTGGCGAGACCCAGTACTTC. Translating gives CSAWDRGSGETQYF.

This clonotype was seen only a few times. The chain couples TRBV15 to TRBJ2-3; no firm D call. V dropped 1 base and J dropped 6 bases, with 5 bases sitting between them. The CDR3 length is 12 residues. CDR1 is LNHNV, CDR2 YYDKDF, per germline (reference sequence). The CDR3 loop is CATSRVGDTQYF. The CDR3 nucleotides are TGTGCCACCAGCAGAGTAGGGGATACGCAGTATTTT.

This rearrangement joins TRBV10-3 to TRBJ1-1; no definite D call. Germline CDR1 ENHRY, CDR2 SYGVKD. V gave up 8 bases and J gave up 2 bases, with 30 bases separating them. The length of the CDR3 is 19 residues. The CDR3, as DNA: TGTGCCATCGGCCTCGAAGGGCCAGCCGACCAAACAAGAAACACTGAAGCTTTCTTT. Amino acids: CAIGLEGPADQTRNTEAFF.

The chain has TRBV12-3 or TRBV12-4 and TRBJ2-7; the D gene is possibly TRBD1 (6 bases). Trimming shortened V by 5 bases and J by 4 bases, and 15 bases separated the two germline ends. This CDR3 is built from 14 residues. The CDR3 bases are TGTGCCAGCAGTCTCGGGACAAGTACTTACGAGCAGTACTTC. Its protein is CASSLGTSTYEQYF.

This clonotype was picked up many times. The chain couples TRBV5-1 to TRBJ2-7; the match to TRBD1 covers 11 bases. V shed 0 bases and J 2 bases; nucleotides not matched to a gene: 4. Per germline, CDR1 SGHRS and CDR2 YFSETQ. The CDR3 has 16 amino acids. CDR3 region: CASSLGGTGGTYEQYF. CDR3 nucleotides: TGCGCCAGCAGCTTGGGAGGGACAGGGGGAACCTACGAGCAGTACTTC. Full variable domain (rest looked up from reference TRBV5-1 and TRBJ2-7): KAGVTQTPRYLIKTRGQQVTLSCSPISGHRSVSWYQQTPGQGLQFLFEYFSETQRNKGNFPGRFSGRQFSNSRSEMNVSTLELGDSALYLCASSLGGTGGTYEQYFGPGTRLTVT.

The chain joins TRBV2 to TRBJ1-1, with a weak D call TRBD1 (5 bases). The V end lost 4 bases, the J end lost 1 base, and 10 bases lay between the germline ends. CDR1 and CDR2 from the germline V gene are SNHLY and FYNNEI. This CDR3 spans 14 amino acids. DNA for the CDR3: TGTGCCAGCAGTGGGGCAGGGTGGAACACTGAAGCTTTCTTT. Translation gives CASSGAGWNTEAFF.

This clonotype occurred many times. The genes are TRBV9 and TRBJ1-2, with a weak D call TRBD1 (5 bases). The V and J ends lost 0 bases and 1 base respectively, with 10 bases between them. This CDR3 spans 15 amino acids. CDR1 SGDLS and CDR2 YYNGEE come from the germline V gene. This CDR3 is CASSVGGTDNYGYTF. The CDR3 DNA follows: TGTGCCAGCAGCGTAGGAGGGACCGATAACTATGGCTACACCTTC.

Comment on this clonotype: No DNA is shown, since the ends of the CDR3 on it are uncertain; the CDR3 is the one TCRdb lists. The V call is TRBV2, the J call TRBJ1-4; the D call in the table, TRBD1, was not verified against the DNA. The CDR3 has 17 residues if both end residues are counted. Germline V gives CDR1 SNHLY, CDR2 FYNNEI. CDR3 region: CASSRTGREQLTENCFF.

The chain uses TRBV19 and TRBJ2-5; D not certain. The CDR3 is 15 amino acids. Germline V gene lookup returns CDR1 LNHDA and CDR2 SQIVND (reference sequence). V was trimmed by 5 bases and J by 5 bases, leaving 18 bases between them. CDR3 sequence reads: CASSRLGGGSETQYF. The DNA for the CDR3 is TGTGCCAGTAGTCGATTGGGCGGCGGTTCGGAGACCCAGTACTTC.

This sequence joins TRBV7-9 and TRBJ1-2; D remains ambiguous. The germline V and J ends were trimmed by 5 bases and 12 bases, with 19 bases remaining between them. CDR3 length equals 13 residues. Germline V gene data show CDR1 as SEHNR and CDR2 as FQNEAQ (reference sequence). The CDR3 region has the DNA TGTGCCAGCAGCCCCTTAGGTGGCTCGACAAACACCTTC. Its translation is CASSPLGGSTNTF.

This chain links TRBV13 with TRBJ1-2, with 7 bases identical to TRBD1. The CDR3 is made up of 14 amino acids. Germline CDR1 reads PRHDT; CDR2 reads FYEKMQ (reference sequence). Trimming took 5 bases from V and 8 from J; bases not matched to a gene: 11. The DNA for the CDR3 is TGTGCCAGCAGCGCAACCGACAGGGCTTTAGGCTACACCTTC. The encoded protein is CASSATDRALGYTF.

CDR3 nucleotides: TGTGCCAGCAGCCTTAGCGGGAGGTACTATGGCTACACCTTC. This sequence encodes CASSLSGRYYGYTF. The chain recombines TRBV7-3 with TRBJ1-2; D is unresolved. Trimming removed 5 bases from V and 3 bases from J, with 13 bases in between. The CDR3 consists of 14 residues. The germline gives CDR1 SGHTA, CDR2 FQGTGA.

As concerns this clonotype: A much bigger clone sits one base away, suggesting this may be a read error. J is TRBJ1-4 and V is TRBV7-2; 12 bases match TRBD1. This CDR3 is built from 15 residues. Germline V gene lookup returns CDR1 SGHTA and CDR2 FQGNSA. The CDR3, as DNA: TGCACCAGCAGCCAAGGGGACAGGGGGCTGGAAAAACTGTTTTTT. It is translated as CTSSQGDRGLEKLFF.

The chain combines TRBV10-3 with TRBJ2-5; D tentatively reads TRBD1 or TRBD2 (6 bases each). V lost 0 bases and J lost 5, with 13 bases in between. This CDR3 region has 15 residues. Germline values: CDR1 ENHRY, CDR2 SYGVKD. CDR3 loop: CAISESGGDIETQYF. CDR3 DNA sequence: TGTGCCATCAGTGAGTCCGGGGGCGACATCGAGACCCAGTACTTC.

This clonotype was seen many times. J is TRBJ2-7 and V is TRBV6-5, with D unresolved. This CDR3 contains 15 residues. Germline CDR1 and CDR2: MNHEY and SVGAGI. Trimming removed 0 bases from V and 5 bases from J, with 14 bases in between. CDR3 sequence reads: CASSYSIRPEDEQYF. The CDR3 nucleotides read TGTGCCAGCAGTTACTCGATTCGGCCAGAGGACGAGCAGTACTTC.

The V and J genes are TRBV20-1 and TRBJ1-1, with D possibly being TRBD1 (6 bases). The CDR3 is made up of 13 amino acids. Trimming shortened V by 3 bases and J by 5 bases, and 13 bases separated the two germline ends. In germline, CDR1 is DFQATT, CDR2 SNEGSKA (reference sequence). The CDR3 DNA reads as TGCAGTGCTAGTGGCGGGCAGGGGACTGAAGCTTTCTTT. This gives the protein CSASGGQGTEAFF.

This clonotype was seen ten or more times. The chain employs TRBV19 and TRBJ2-6; D not resolved. Trimming took 10 bases from V and 0 from J, leaving 10 bases between them. Germline CDR1 reads LNHDA; CDR2 reads SQIVND (reference sequence). The CDR3 covers 14 residues. The chain's CDR3 is CATGPSSGANVLTF. CDR3 nucleotide sequence: TGTGCCACTGGCCCCAGCTCTGGGGCCAACGTCCTGACTTTC.

This clonotype has only a few counts. The chain carries TRBV28 and TRBJ2-7; a possible D gene is TRBD2 (5 bases). The CDR3 is 13 amino acids. Germline V gene sequence: CDR1 MDHEN, CDR2 SYDVKM. V lost 7 bases and J 5 bases, leaving 15 bases between the germline ends. The CDR3 nucleotides are TGTGCCAGCAAATACGGGGTAATTAACGAGCAGTACTTC. Residues: CASKYGVINEQYF.

This clonotype has only a few counts. The CDR3 bases are TGCAGTGCTAGGCCTCACCAGGGCTCCTACGAGCAGTACTTC. Translation gives CSARPHQGSYEQYF. The rearrangement links TRBV20-1 to TRBJ2-7; a weak D match, TRBD1 (5 bases). Between the trimmed V and J ends, which lost 3 bases and 0 bases, there was a span of 12 bases. The germline gives CDR1 DFQATT, CDR2 SNEGSKA (reference sequence). The CDR3 is made up of 14 amino acids.